Below, one T cell receptor (beta chain) is given with its context. The clone's antigen remains unknown. The record has no base qualities; no much larger clone is one base away. This sample is drawn from a study of blood T cell repertoires in COVID-19 (TCRdb year 2020). About the investigation overall: The collaborator samples originated in the United States, Italy and Spain and spanned the acute and convalescent phases of COVID-19. HLA class I and class II types, where available, came from metadata supplied by the sample provider rather than from assay-based typing. The repertoires were released in a freely available public database meant as a resource for research on the immune response to SARS-CoV-2. The prospective study material was composed of cDNA or gDNA derived from T cells, B-cell-depleted T cells, or PBMCs. Sample metadata almost always included a de-identified subject ID, COVID-19 status, age in years and sex. The samples were drawn from two sources: the first 160 participants of the ongoing ImmuneRACE study, and some 1,300 subjects contributed by 6 global collaborators. Deeply sampled blood TCRbeta repertoires from subjects exposed to, actively infected with, or recovered from COVID-19 were included in the dataset. What the work shows at the level of the full study, not this receptor alone: Clinical and demographic metadata were provided uncurated, with the amount varying by source and participant.

TCRbeta CDR3 regions were amplified from genomic DNA by means of the immunoSEQ Assay, a bias-controlled multiplex PCR. The paper's data handling went like this. The number of nucleated cells in each sample was estimated from the amplification of reference gene primers within the assay. To quantify the absolute abundance of each unique TCRbeta CDR3 rearrangement, sequence reads were collapsed and filtered. For each sample, productive Simpson clonality was calculated as the square root of Simpson's diversity index across productive rearrangements. Here the immuneACCESS table is served through TCRdb, limited to in-frame sequences with V and J called. Missing clones are a known gap in these copies; in checked studies unresolved V genes cover under half, and the rest lacks a known reason. V and J calls and clone size are those listed in that table; D and trimming were worked out from the DNA. The table for this sample lists approximately 250,000 clones; over 75% of them were counted only once. The ten largest clones capture roughly 8.6% of the sample.

Sequences SGHRS (CDR1) and YFSETQ (CDR2) are obtained from the germline V gene. The germline V end is reduced by 6 bases and the J end by 6 bases; junction bases left unmatched: 12. Reading from cysteine to phenylalanine, the CDR3 counts 15 amino acids. Just CDR3 DNA is preserved here, 45 bases in frame from base 1. Whole blood was collected in K2EDTA tubes by collaborating institutions according to the institutions' own protocols. Collaborator samples were shipped for TCRbeta analysis as frozen whole blood, isolated PBMCs, or DNA extracted from either sample type. The source of this sequence is a human donor in a cohort sampled during active COVID-19. The source material was peripheral blood. The rearranged segments are TRBV5-1 and TRBJ1-2, and TRBD1 aligns with 9 junction nucleotides. The nucleotide sequence is TGCGCCAGCACCTGGGGGGACAGGGATCCTCATGGCTACACCTTC. This encodes CASTWGDRDPHGYTF.